This entry is about one TCR beta chain. Its target antigen remains unknown. Base qualities were left out, and no much larger clone turns up one base away. These data belong to a study of cytomegalovirus exposure and HLA in healthy donors (dated by TCRdb to 2016 to 2017). Concerning the study at large: In an earlier analysis of 587 of the donors, 276 Gb of sequence data and 100 million or so unique TCR beta sequences from about 179 million T cells were reported. An early release covering roughly 600 HLA-typed donors comprised roughly 300 gigabases of sequencing data and tens of millions of unique TCR sequences. Donor age, sex, ethnicity and CMV serostatus were compiled together with the repertoire data. HLA typing covered class I and class II loci at four-digit resolution. Roughly 5 DR-DQ haplotypes were handled as single units for association and clustering, since linkage in the cohort was strong. Typing coverage differed by locus: A, B, C, DRB1 and DQB1 were typed in roughly 620-630 donors, DQA1 in roughly 500, DPA1 in 600 to 610, and DPB1 in 400 to 490. To decide whether each TCR beta V gene segment behaved as functional or pseudogenic, an earlier analysis of some 600 of the donors relied on high-throughput TCR beta sequencing. To predict cytomegalovirus infection status, the study combined high-throughput TCR immunosequencing, statistical association of individual TCRs with disease status, and machine learning. Among a few hundred genotyped donors of the cohort, an average of 235,054 unique TCR beta nucleotide sequences were sequenced per donor, 15% to 20% of them non-productive. All discovery cohort repertoires had been generated on a single sequencing platform. The study was designed to test whether signatures of past pathogen exposure could be identified by cataloging public T cell receptors. A separate validation cohort of over 95 different subjects was used in addition to the roughly 670-subject first cohort. A later analysis re-examined previously published TCR beta repertoires from several hundred donors and added high-resolution HLA genotyping to investigate patterns of TCR occurrence. The genetic ancestry cluster associated with self-reported Caucasian donors included 81% of the roughly 400 genotyped donors. A later genetic analysis used genome-wide SNP genotypes for about 65% of the roughly 700 donors, treating that subset as a discovery cohort. The later analysis used no new phenotypic data to find candidate immune exposures, relying instead on TCR beta sequences and their occurrence across donors. The study profiled the T cell repertoires of some 610 subjects by immunosequencing and related them to cytomegalovirus serostatus. Here is what the overall study found, with its caveats: In a later genetic analysis, a missense DCLRE1C variant was associated with V-gene and J-gene trimming of TCR beta chains, and the association was replicated in an independent cohort. Linkage disequilibrium might explain the correlated functional status among segregating V segments, but an unknown experimental factor could not be ruled out. In an earlier analysis of approximately 590 of the donors, most TCR beta V segments appeared in productive rearrangements about 87% or about 30% of the time, broadly matching IMGT annotations. Assigning TCR associations to individual alleles was difficult when HLA alleles, especially DR and DQ, strongly co-occurred. In a later analysis, about 17,000 TCR beta sequences were associated with specific HLA alleles at a false discovery rate of 0.05. A further reported finding was that TCR beta sequences accurately predicted the HLA-A and HLA-B alleles for most subjects in the first cohort. A later analysis reported that several top co-occurrence clusters appeared linked to parvovirus B19, influenza, CMV and Epstein-Barr virus. The sequencing pipeline was judged likely to have produced a cluster of highly shared sequence variants as a technical artifact. The authors suggested that the approach could potentially be generalized to other disease states and immunological phenotypes. HLA typing was unavailable for some donors at each locus, so association tests used only the typed subset. Most CMV-associated TCR beta chains appeared to be HLA-restricted in a later analysis, and the HLA associations seemed to be driven largely by CMV exposure. In a later analysis, TCR association rates were found to vary across HLA loci, with the most associated TCRs seen for DRB1 alleles and the fewest for HLA-C alleles. CMV serostatus was the only immune exposure information available for the cohort. The earlier analysis of approximately 560 of the donors excluded some 15 rarely observed V segments, including chromosome 9 orphons, because counts were too low. According to a later genetic analysis, donors in an Asian-associated ancestry cluster had fewer N-insertions in productive TCRs than the approximately 700-donor mean. The study listed approximately 160 TCR beta chains as associated with cytomegalovirus. Roughly uniform sequencing depth across donors was assumed in presence/absence analyses, although this assumption may not hold. In a later analysis, HLA-associated TCR beta chains were found to be more clonally expanded and to have lower generation probabilities than equally common non-associated chains. Across donors, most TCR sequences were observed very rarely, whereas some public TCRs were present in many individuals. Three of the identified cytomegalovirus-associated TCR beta chains were confirmed in vitro to be specific for cytomegalovirus antigens. Some IMGT-functional V segments, including TRBV6-2 and TRBV6-3, could not be told apart with the 87-base-pair reads, so those segments were excluded. In both the original and validation cohorts, the classifier was reported to diagnose cytomegalovirus status with high specificity and sensitivity. This cohort had only TCR beta chains sequenced, and the lack of alpha or paired-chain data limited which features could be detected.

Library generation was performed with the immunoSEQ multiplex PCR assay. For the multiplex PCR, a mixture combining 60 forward primers for TCR Vbeta segments and 13 reverse primers for TCR Jbeta segments was used. The CDR3 region of rearranged TCR beta genes was amplified from genomic DNA by a multiplex PCR assay. Amplified TCR beta libraries were sequenced as 87-base-pair reads on the Illumina HiSeq System. In the source study's methods: Across the 600 to 700 repertoires, a later analysis counted around 80 million unique TCR beta chains, around 11 million of which were shared by at least two donors. Raw reads were error-corrected and collapsed into unique sequences by a nearest-neighbor algorithm in which closely related sequences were merged to remove PCR and sequencing errors. To assign V, D and J gene segments, CDR3 sequences were aligned to IMGT reference sequences. For a sequence to be retained, a match of at least six nucleotides was required to both a V gene segment and a J gene segment. Rearrangements were called productive when the CDR3 lacked stop codons and stayed in frame with V and J; all others were non-productive. CDR3 was defined by IMGT convention, running from the second conserved V-encoded cysteine to the conserved J-encoded phenylalanine. The earlier analysis of roughly 590 of the donors excluded any sequence lacking an unambiguous match to a single V gene segment. An earlier analysis of approximately 590 of the donors called V segments functional above 56.7% productive rearrangements and segregating when the between-donor standard deviation exceeded 5%. To diagnose cytomegalovirus status from the catalog of TCR beta chain sequences, a statistical classification framework was built. In a later analysis, TCR nucleotide sequences were compared against IMGT/GENE-DB human TR gene sequences so that V and J genes could be assigned. In a later analysis, CDR3 sequences and most-parsimonious VDJ recombination scenarios were assigned using the TCRdist pipeline. In a later analysis, each TCR beta chain was defined by its CDR3 amino acid sequence together with its V-gene family, and reads without a unique V-gene family were excluded. To address suspected cross-contamination and a sequencing artifact, a later analysis removed approximately 600 highly shared, low-generation-probability nucleotide sequences. For each public chain, a later analysis derived a clonal expansion index from normalized ranks of inferred template counts within each repertoire. A later analysis computed generation probabilities with a VDJ recombination model fitted to out-of-frame rearrangements, and checked the results against IGoR. In a later analysis, TCR-TCR, TCR-HLA and TCR-CMV co-occurrence was scored with hypergeometric tests, and a repertoire-size bias correction was applied to TCR pairs. In a later analysis, false discovery rates were estimated by permuting HLA or CMV assignments 20 times. In a later analysis, co-occurring TCRs were grouped using DBSCAN, and TCRdist sequence similarity was added for clustering within HLA-allele-positive subsets. For co-occurrence clustering, repertoires with fewer than 30,000 or more than 120,000 public chains were excluded, along with several repertoires with anomalous nucleotide sharing. TCRdb's version of the immuneACCESS table is confined to in-frame rearrangements and falls short of the full clone set. An unresolved V gene accounts for under half of the shortfall where checked; the remainder is of unknown origin. V and J calls and clone size are those listed in that table; D and trimming were worked out from the DNA. Present in this sample are 80,000 or so clones, 75% to 80% of which were seen just once. Around 3.5% of the sample comes from the top ten.

In total, just over 650 healthy bone marrow donors made up the cohort. At the time of sampling, every cohort member was nominally healthy, though immune exposures that went unrecorded were likely present. The donor was CMV seronegative and belonged to the group of roughly 330 seronegative cohort members. Each donor provided a peripheral blood sample, and peripheral blood mononuclear cells were used for TCR beta sequencing. The Qiagen DNeasy Blood Extraction Kit was used to extract genomic DNA from the blood cell samples. Sequences SNHLY (CDR1) and FYNNEI (CDR2) are obtained from the germline V gene. Taken from cysteine to phenylalanine, the CDR3 has 12 residues. Left in the record is the CDR3 DNA by itself, 36 bases read in frame from the first base. V is cut back by 9 bases and J by 11 bases, with 11 bases in the junction unmatched.

The V and J segments used are TRBV2 and TRBJ1-2; 8 bases in the junction line up with TRBD1. The source is a man aged 40-49 years in good health and CMV-seronegative. Material: PBMCs. The bases read TGTGCCAGTGACGGACAGGGATACCTATACACCTTC. This gives the protein CASDGQGYLYTF.